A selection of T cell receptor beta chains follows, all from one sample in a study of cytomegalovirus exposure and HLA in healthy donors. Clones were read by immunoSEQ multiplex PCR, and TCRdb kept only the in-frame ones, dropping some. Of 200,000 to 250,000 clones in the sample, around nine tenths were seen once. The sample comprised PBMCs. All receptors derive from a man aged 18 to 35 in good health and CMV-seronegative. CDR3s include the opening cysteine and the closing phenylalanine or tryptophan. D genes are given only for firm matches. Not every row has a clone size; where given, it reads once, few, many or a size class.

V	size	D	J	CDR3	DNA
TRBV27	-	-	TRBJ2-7	CASSLSHQTVRIIHEQYF	TGTGCCAGCAGTTTATCTCATCAAACGGTCAGGATAATCCACGAGCAGTACTTC
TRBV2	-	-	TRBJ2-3	CASRLLTGGTDTQYF	TGTGCCAGCAGACTACTAACGGGAGGCACAGATACGCAGTATTTT
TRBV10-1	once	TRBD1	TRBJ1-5	CASSRGQNQPQHF	TGCGCCAGCAGCAGGGGACAGAATCAGCCCCAGCATTTT
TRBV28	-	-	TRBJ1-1	CASTSLTGAFF	TGTGCCAGCACTAGCCTTACAGGGGCTTTCTTT
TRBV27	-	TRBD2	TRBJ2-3	CASTGGQADTQYF	TGTGCCAGCACGGGGGGGCAGGCCGATACGCAGTATTTT
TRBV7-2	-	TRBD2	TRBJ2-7	CASSFSSGRSEQYF	TGTGCCAGCAGCTTTTCTAGCGGGAGATCCGAGCAGTACTTC
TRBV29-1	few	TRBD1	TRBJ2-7	CSAAPGTGGYEQYF	TGCAGCGCCGCCCCCGGGACAGGGGGCTACGAGCAGTACTTC
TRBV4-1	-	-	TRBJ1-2	CASSQPDGTRTDRGFYGYTF	TGCGCCAGCAGCCAACCCGACGGAACTAGAACCGATAGGGGGTTTTATGGCTACACCTTC
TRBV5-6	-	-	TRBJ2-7	CASSLGSPYEQYF	TGTGCCAGCAGCTTGGGTAGCCCCTACGAGCAGTACTTC
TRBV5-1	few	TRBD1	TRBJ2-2	CASHPGTGSLFGGELFF	TGCGCCAGCCATCCCGGGACAGGGAGTCTTTTTGGCGGGGAGCTGTTTTTT
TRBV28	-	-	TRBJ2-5	CASTDKETQYF	TGTGCCAGCACTGACAAAGAGACCCAGTACTTC
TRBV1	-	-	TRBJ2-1	CTSILRDNPNEQFF	TGCACCAGCATTCTACGGGACAACCCCAATGAGCAGTTCTTC
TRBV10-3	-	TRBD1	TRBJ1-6	CAISEGTGYSPLHF	TGTGCCATCAGTGAGGGGACAGGGTACTCACCCCTCCACTTT
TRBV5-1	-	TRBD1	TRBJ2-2	CASLDRGHTGELFF	TGCGCCAGTTTGGACAGGGGGCACACCGGGGAGCTGTTTTTT
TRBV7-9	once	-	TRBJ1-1	CASSLGWGQGTFF	-
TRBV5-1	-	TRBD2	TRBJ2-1	CASSLLGTSGEDNEQFF	TGCGCCAGCAGCTTGTTGGGGACTAGCGGGGAGGACAATGAGCAGTTCTTC
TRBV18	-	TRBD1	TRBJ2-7	CASSGQGSEQYF	TGTGCCAGCTCCGGACAGGGGAGTGAGCAGTACTTC
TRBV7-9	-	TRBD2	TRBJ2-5	CASSLGVSGGETQYF	TGTGCCAGCAGCTTAGGGGTTTCGGGGGGGGAGACCCAGTACTTC
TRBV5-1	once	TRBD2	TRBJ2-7	CASSITTSDSFPSSAVQYF	TGCGCCAGCAGCATTACGACTAGCGACTCCTTTCCCTCCTCAGCGGTACAGTACTTC
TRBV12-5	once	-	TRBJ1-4	CASGERESNEKLFF	TGTGCTAGTGGGGAACGGGAGTCTAATGAAAAACTGTTTTTT
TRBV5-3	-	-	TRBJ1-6	CARRREDGKATWAHSPLHF	TGTGCCAGAAGACGGGAGGATGGCAAAGCGACTTGGGCCCATTCACCCCTCCACTTT
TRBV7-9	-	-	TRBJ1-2	CASSLEAGGDYTF	TGTGCCAGCAGCTTAGAGGCGGGGGGCGACTACACCTTC
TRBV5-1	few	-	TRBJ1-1	CASSGPMNTEAFF	TGCGCCAGCAGCGGGCCAATGAACACTGAAGCTTTCTTT
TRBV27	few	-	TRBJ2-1	CASSFGQGIEYEQFF	TGTGCCAGCAGTTTTGGGCAGGGTATTGAGTATGAGCAGTTCTTC
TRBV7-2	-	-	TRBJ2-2	CASSLVPGPGELFF	TGTGCCAGCAGCTTAGTCCCAGGGCCCGGGGAGCTGTTTTTT
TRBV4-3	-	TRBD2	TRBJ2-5	CASSQDAGVIETQYF	TGCGCCAGCAGCCAAGATGCGGGGGTTATCGAGACCCAGTACTTC
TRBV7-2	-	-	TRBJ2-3	CASSFTGTLGMRDTQYF	TGTGCCAGCAGCTTTACCGGGACACTAGGGATGAGAGATACGCAGTATTTT
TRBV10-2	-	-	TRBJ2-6	CASNLGAPGANVLTF	TGCGCCAGCAATCTTGGGGCGCCAGGGGCCAACGTCCTGACTTTC
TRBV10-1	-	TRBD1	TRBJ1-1	CASNRQGNTEAFF	TGCGCCAGCAACCGACAGGGGAACACTGAAGCTTTCTTT